The next 25 T cell receptor beta chains were all read from a single sample in a study of blood T cell repertoires in COVID-19. TCRdb's table, derived via immunoSEQ multiplex PCR, lists solely in-frame clones and lacks some. The sample consists of about 110,000 clones, under 80% of them appearing once. The sample taken for sequencing was peripheral blood. The receptors originated from a man between 70 and 80 years old with active or convalescent COVID-19.

The chain is built from TRBV19 and TRBJ2-1; D is ambiguous. V lost 3 bases, J lost 13 bases, and 16 bases lay in between. Germline-derived CDR1 and CDR2 are LNHDA and SQIVND (reference sequence). The CDR3 covers 13 residues. The CDR3 DNA is TGTGCCAGTAGTATCGTCTCCCCCGGGTTTCAGTTCTTC. It yields the protein CASSIVSPGFQFF.

This clone was detected a few times. The genes are TRBV6-5 and TRBJ1-1; possibly TRBD1 for D (6 bases). The CDR3 runs to 13 residues. V shed 6 bases and J shed 6 bases, with 14 bases lying between them. CDR1 and CDR2 from the germline V gene are MNHEY and SVGAGI. The CDR3 loop is CASSNPGAPEAFF. The DNA of the CDR3 is TGTGCCAGCAGCAATCCAGGGGCCCCTGAAGCTTTCTTT.

The chain has TRBV10-2 and TRBJ2-6, with a possible D match to TRBD1 (5 bases). The V gene lost 2 bases and the J gene lost 2 bases, with 10 bases spanning the gap. The germline gives CDR1 WSHSY, CDR2 SAAADI. The CDR3 contains 16 residues. The CDR3 coding sequence is TGCGCCAGCAGTGAGCTCAGGGTCCCTGGGGCCAACGTCCTGACTTTC. Its protein product is CASSELRVPGANVLTF.

The rearrangement uses TRBV19 and TRBJ2-1; D is possibly TRBD1 (8 bases). The germline V and J ends were trimmed by 5 bases and 6 bases, with 17 bases remaining between them. Germline CDR1 and CDR2: LNHDA and SQIVND (reference sequence). The CDR3 runs 15 residues. Here the CDR3 reads CASSVQGGWANEQFF. The CDR3 coding sequence is TGTGCCAGTAGTGTACAGGGGGGGTGGGCCAATGAGCAGTTCTTC. Combining the CDR3 with reference TRBV19 and TRBJ2-1 gives the whole variable domain DGGITQSPKYLFRKEGQNVTLSCEQNLNHDAMYWYRQDPGQGLRLIYYSQIVNDFQKGDIAEGYSVSREKKESFPLTVTSAQKNPTAFYLCASSVQGGWANEQFFGPGTRLTVL.

The chain joins TRBV27 to TRBJ1-4; the D gene is possibly TRBD1 (6 bases). V gave up 6 bases and J gave up 5 bases, with 16 bases separating them. The CDR3 extends over 15 amino acids. The germline V gene encodes CDR1 MNHEY and CDR2 SMNVEV (reference sequence). DNA of the CDR3: TGTGCCAGCAGCCCGCAGCCTACAGGGAATGAAAAACTGTTTTTT. This translates into CASSPQPTGNEKLFF.

The J gene is TRBJ1-1, the V gene TRBV19; the D gene is possibly TRBD1 (5 bases). The CDR3 is 15 residues long. With 7 bases removed from V and 5 bases from J, the gap between germline ends came to 20 bases. The germline CDR1 and CDR2 sequences are LNHDA and SQIVND (reference sequence). CDR3 residues: CASIPQGFGSTEAFF. CDR3 coding DNA: TGTGCCAGTATTCCCCAGGGCTTCGGGAGTACTGAAGCTTTCTTT.

The chain links TRBV30 to TRBJ1-6; the D gene is possibly TRBD1 (5 bases). The V gene lost 6 bases and the J gene lost 9 bases, with 12 bases spanning the gap. Germline values: CDR1 GTSNPN, CDR2 SVGIG (reference sequence). The CDR3 spans 12 residues. The CDR3 spells CACLLDTSPLHF. The DNA of the CDR3 is TGTGCCTGCCTTTTGGACACTTCACCCCTCCACTTT.

The J gene is TRBJ2-5, the V gene TRBV9; D is possibly TRBD1 (5 bases). The CDR3 is 16 residues long. V was pared by 0 bases and J by 1 base, with 13 bases between. Per the germline V gene, CDR1 is SGDLS and CDR2 is YYNGEE. In DNA, the CDR3 is TGTGCCAGCAGCGTAGTAGGGGTTTTGGGCCAAGAGACCCAGTACTTC. This encodes CASSVVGVLGQETQYF.

This clone was seen more than once but under ten times. The CDR3 sequence is CASRASGRIETQYF. The DNA for the CDR3 is TGTGCCAGCCGCGCTAGCGGGAGGATCGAGACCCAGTACTTC. V is TRBV28 and J is TRBJ2-5; TRBD2 aligns across 11 bases. The CDR3 consists of 14 residues. Germline-derived CDR1 and CDR2 are MDHEN and SYDVKM. V was clipped by 8 bases and J by 5 bases; unmatched bases: 7. Full variable domain (rest looked up from reference TRBV28 and TRBJ2-5): DVKVTQSSRYLVKRTGEKVFLECVQDMDHENMFWYRQDPGLGLRLIYFSYDVKMKEKGDIPEGYSVSREKKERFSLILESASTNQTSMYLCASRASGRIETQYFGPGTRLLVL.

The gene calls are TRBV28 and TRBJ2-1, with TRBD2 as a possible D gene (7 bases). CDR1 and CDR2 (germline): MDHEN, SYDVKM. V was pared by 6 bases and J by 6 bases, with 21 bases between. The CDR3 runs 16 residues. Here the CDR3 reads CASSPAGGGRGNEQFF. CDR3 bases: TGTGCCAGCAGCCCTGCCGGGGGCGGGAGAGGCAATGAGCAGTTCTTC. Combining the CDR3 with reference TRBV28 and TRBJ2-1 gives the whole variable domain DVKVTQSSRYLVKRTGEKVFLECVQDMDHENMFWYRQDPGLGLRLIYFSYDVKMKEKGDIPEGYSVSREKKERFSLILESASTNQTSMYLCASSPAGGGRGNEQFFGPGTRLTVL.

This chain joins TRBV18 and TRBJ2-1; possible D gene TRBD2, 6 bases. This CDR3 contains 15 residues. Germline assignment: CDR1 KGHSH and CDR2 LQKENI. V was cut by 0 bases and J by 3 bases, with 9 bases left in between. The chain's CDR3 is CASSPPEAGYNEQFF. The DNA for the CDR3 is TGTGCCAGCTCACCACCGGAAGCGGGCTACAATGAGCAGTTCTTC.

The rearrangement joins TRBV5-4 to TRBJ1-3; D unresolved. V lost 0 bases, J lost 2 bases, and 18 bases lay in between. The CDR3 sequence is 18 residues long. CDR1 and CDR2 from the germline V gene are SGHNT and YYREEE (reference sequence). The CDR3 sequence is CASSLASGLGRTGNTIYF. CDR3 nucleotide sequence: TGTGCCAGCAGCTTGGCCTCGGGGTTGGGGAGAACTGGAAACACCATATATTTT.

Points on this clone: One end of the junction varies from germline; a read error may be responsible. The rearrangement links TRBV2 to TRBJ1-1; TRBD1 is a possible D gene (5 bases). This CDR3 has 13 amino acids. Germline CDR1 reads SNHLY; CDR2 reads FYNNEI. This chain's CDR3 is CASGASWNAEAFF. Here the CDR3 DNA reads TGTGCCAGCGGGGCCTCCTGGAACGCTGAAGCTTTCTTT.

The CDR3 bases are TGTGCCAGCAGCCCTACAGGGGAAAGAGTTTGGCAGTACTTC. Encoded protein: CASSPTGERVWQYF. The J gene is TRBJ2-7, the V gene TRBV11-2, with 7 bases aligning to TRBD1. Trimming cost V 5 bases and J 9 bases; bases outside gene matches: 13. The CDR3 has 14 amino acids. Germline CDR1 is SGHAT and CDR2 is FQNNGV.

The V call is TRBV7-8, the J call TRBJ1-4, with a tentative D call TRBD1 (5 bases). The germline V gene encodes CDR1 SGHVS and CDR2 FQNEAQ. Deletions cut 4 bases from V and 3 bases from J, with 12 bases between. The CDR3 length is 15 residues. The CDR3 is CASSYSGSANEKLFF. The CDR3 coding sequence is TGTGCCAGCAGCTATTCAGGGTCGGCTAATGAAAAACTGTTTTTT.

The chain links TRBV28 to TRBJ2-1, with D possibly matching TRBD1 (6 bases). V shed 4 bases and J shed 16 bases, with 17 bases lying between them. The CDR3 loop spans 12 amino acids. Germline CDR1 MDHEN, CDR2 SYDVKM. CDR3 in DNA: TGTGCCAGCAGTTCCGACTCTGGGGGCCCCTTCTTC. Protein sequence: CASSSDSGGPFF.

V is TRBV9 and J is TRBJ2-3; TRBD1 agrees at 7 bases. CDR1 and CDR2 (germline): SGDLS, YYNGEE. V lost 4 bases and J lost 2; bases outside the gene matches: 7. The CDR3 has 15 amino acids. For the CDR3, the DNA is TGTGCCAGCAGCCCTCGACAGGGATTCACAGATACGCAGTATTTT. Its protein is CASSPRQGFTDTQYF.

This clone appeared once. The genes are TRBV28 and TRBJ2-5; 13 bases map to TRBD2. Germline V CDR1 and CDR2: MDHEN, SYDVKM. Trimming cost V 3 bases and J 4 bases; bases outside gene matches: 23. CDR3 length equals 22 residues. The CDR3 DNA follows: TGTGCCAGCAGTTTTATATCCCCCCTCGGACTAGCGGGAGAGATTTTAAGAGAGACCCAGTACTTC. This codes for CASSFISPLGLAGEILRETQYF. Full variable domain (remainder filled in from reference TRBV28 and TRBJ2-5): DVKVTQSSRYLVKRTGEKVFLECVQDMDHENMFWYRQDPGLGLRLIYFSYDVKMKEKGDIPEGYSVSREKKERFSLILESASTNQTSMYLCASSFISPLGLAGEILRETQYFGPGTRLLVL.

V is TRBV10-3 and J is TRBJ1-4, with a weak D call TRBD1 (6 bases). V lost 0 bases, J lost 3 bases, and 8 bases lay in between. There are 15 residues in the CDR3. The germline V gene encodes CDR1 ENHRY and CDR2 SYGVKD. CDR3 nucleotide sequence: TGTGCCATCAGTGAGTCGGGGGCGGCTAATGAAAAACTGTTTTTT. This encodes CAISESGAANEKLFF.

There are a few counts of this clone. The chain couples TRBV11-2 to TRBJ1-6; perhaps TRBD1 as D (5 bases). Between the trimmed V and J ends, which lost 6 bases and 10 bases, there was a span of 13 bases. Germline-derived CDR1 and CDR2 are SGHAT and FQNNGV. The CDR3 totals 13 residues. The CDR3 loop is CASSAPGNSPLHF. CDR3 nucleotide sequence: TGTGCCAGCAGTGCTCCAGGGAACTCACCCCTCCACTTT. Together with reference TRBV11-2 and TRBJ1-6, the CDR3 gives the full variable domain: EAGVAQSPRYKIIEKRQSVAFWCNPISGHATLYWYQQILGQGPKLLIQFQNNGVVDDSQLPKDRFSAERLKGVDSTLKIQPAKLEDSAVYLCASSAPGNSPLHFGNGTRLTVT.

This clone was seen more than once but under ten times. The V and J genes are TRBV15 and TRBJ2-1, with 10 bases identical to TRBD2. V lost 4 bases to trimming and J lost 4 bases; unmatched junction nucleotides: 4. CDR3 size: 15 residues. The germline CDR1 and CDR2 sequences are LNHNV and YYDKDF (reference sequence). This CDR3 is CATSTGTSVYNEQFF. CDR3 bases: TGTGCCACCAGCACCGGGACTAGCGTTTACAATGAGCAGTTCTTC.

The chain has TRBV6-6 and TRBJ1-1; TRBD1 matches at 7 bases. The length of the CDR3 is 14 residues. Germline V lookup: CDR1 MNHNY, CDR2 SVGAGI (reference sequence). V was pared by 5 bases and J by 2 bases, with 5 bases of the junction left unmatched. CDR3 nucleotide sequence: TGTGCCAGCAGTCCCCAGGGGGTAAACACTGAAGCTTTCTTT. Translated, it gives CASSPQGVNTEAFF.

J is TRBJ2-1 and V is TRBV7-3; D is undetermined. V lost 4 bases to trimming and J lost 0 bases, with 13 bases between them. Germline V lookup: CDR1 SGHTA, CDR2 FQGTGA. The CDR3 has 16 amino acids. DNA of the CDR3: TGTGCCAGCAGCTCCCTTCCATCCAGCTCCTACAATGAGCAGTTCTTC. Its protein is CASSSLPSSSYNEQFF.

The chain employs TRBV7-9 and TRBJ2-6, with unresolved D. CDR3 length: 13 residues. Deletions cut 3 bases from V and 3 bases from J, with 3 bases between. Looked up from germline, CDR1 is SEHNR and CDR2 is FQNEAQ (reference sequence). The CDR3 region is CASSFGGANVLTF. As DNA, the CDR3 is TGTGCCAGCAGCTTCGGTGGGGCCAACGTCCTGACTTTC.

The chain combines TRBV5-1 with TRBJ2-5; tentatively, D is TRBD2 (8 bases). This CDR3 is built from 16 residues. Deletions cut 0 bases from V and 5 bases from J, with 17 bases between. Germline CDR1 is SGHRS and CDR2 is YFSETQ. The chain's CDR3 is CASSLEPGGGRETQYF. CDR3 sequence (DNA): TGCGCCAGCAGCTTGGAGCCGGGAGGGGGCCGGGAGACCCAGTACTTC.